This T cell receptor beta chain was captured in a study of T cell changes during pregnancy in multiple sclerosis (dated by TCRdb to the late 2010s). As for the study more broadly: Changes in the T cell repertoire over the course of pregnancy were examined in this study in women with multiple sclerosis.

Note on this clone: Its cognate antigen has yet to be identified. Base qualities are missing; no much larger clone stands one base away.

Library preparation employed the immunoSEQ multiplex PCR assay. What TCRdb holds here is the immuneACCESS table cut down to in-frame rearrangements. Part of the clones is not present; checked against another copy, under half of the missing clones reflect an unresolved V gene, and the others are unexplained. The sample includes tens of thousands of clones, with roughly nine tenths observed a single time. Roughly 0.5% of the sample belongs to the ten largest clones. The CDR3 numbers 15 residues from cysteine through phenylalanine. Solely the CDR3 DNA is kept, with 45 bases framed from the first base. V is pared back by 0 bases and J by 2 bases, with 9 bases lying between the germline termini. Taken from the germline V gene, the CDR1 and CDR2 loops are SGDLS and YYNGEE.

Sequenced here: CD4+ T cells from peripheral blood mononuclear cells, sampled in the first trimester of pregnancy. The sequence was obtained from a female donor with multiple sclerosis, enrolled in a pregnancy study. The rearranged segments are TRBV9 and TRBJ1-3; the best D guess is TRBD1, with 5 bases matching. The CDR3 is CASSVGDRAGNTIYF. In nucleotide form, the sequence is TGTGCCAGCAGCGTAGGCGACAGAGCTGGAAACACCATATATTTT.